The entry that follows covers one T cell receptor (beta chain) sequence. The sample comes from a study of control samples from healthy donors and cancer patients. The repertoire was sequenced with immunoSEQ multiplex PCR; TCRdb's copy has only in-frame clones and lacks some. The profile covers 150,000 to 200,000 clones, with approximately 86% appearing a single time and approximately 1.6% taken by the ten largest. In germline, CDR1 is SGHRS, CDR2 YFSETQ. CDR3 length equals 15 residues. Trimming removed 4 bases at V and 2 bases at J, with 16 bases between. Material: blood. The chain recombines TRBV5-1 with TRBJ2-7; a possible D gene is TRBD2 (7 bases). The sequence was obtained from a man between 18 and 35 years old in good health. The CDR3 sequence is CASSPVWGGPYEQYF. The CDR3 DNA follows: TGCGCCAGCAGCCCCGTTTGGGGGGGCCCCTACGAGCAGTACTTC.